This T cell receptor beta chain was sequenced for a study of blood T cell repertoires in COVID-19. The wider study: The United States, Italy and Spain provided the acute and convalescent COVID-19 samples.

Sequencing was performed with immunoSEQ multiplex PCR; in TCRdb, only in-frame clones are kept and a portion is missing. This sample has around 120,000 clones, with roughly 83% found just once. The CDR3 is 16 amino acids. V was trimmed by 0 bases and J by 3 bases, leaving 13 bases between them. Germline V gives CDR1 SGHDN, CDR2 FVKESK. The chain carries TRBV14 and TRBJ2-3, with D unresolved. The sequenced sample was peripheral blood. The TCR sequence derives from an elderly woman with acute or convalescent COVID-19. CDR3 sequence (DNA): TGTGCCAGCAGCCAAGATAGTGCCCTAGGAACAGATACGCAGTATTTT. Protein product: CASSQDSALGTDTQYF.